These 21 T cell receptor beta chains were sequenced from one sample in a study of CD8+CD57+ T cells in acquired aplastic anemia. Genomic DNA was employed as the template in profiling TCR beta VDJ and CDR3. TCRdb passed the reads through MiXCR, listing each CDR3 protein once. The sample holds a few hundred thousand distinct CDR3 sequences; around 60% are singletons and the top ten take 8%. The sample comprised sorted CD4+, CD8+, or CD8+CD57+ T cells (not recorded which) from PBMCs. Every receptor here comes from a human donor with severe aplastic anemia or a healthy control (not recorded which).

This clonotype has just a few counts. The chain has TRBV24-1 and TRBJ1-1; maybe TRBD1 (5 bases). The germline V and J ends were trimmed by 7 bases and 8 bases, with 10 bases remaining between them. The CDR3 spans 11 residues. Germline V CDR1 and CDR2: KGHDR, SFDVKD. The CDR3 sequence is CATRSQGEAFF. In DNA, the CDR3 is TGTGCCACCAGATCTCAGGGAGAAGCTTTCTTT.

This clonotype was counted between two and nine times. The chain recombines TRBV2 with TRBJ1-2, with no clear D. CDR3 length equals 11 residues. Germline V lookup: CDR1 SNHLY, CDR2 FYNNEI. The ends were cut back, 3 bases at V and 5 bases at J, with 4 bases in the middle. The CDR3: CASSEEYGYTF. The CDR3 DNA reads as TGTGCCAGCAGTGAGGAGTATGGCTACACCTTC.

As for this clonotype: This may be a read error, as it is one base from a much larger clone. The chain uses TRBV19 and TRBJ1-3, with unresolved D. The length of the CDR3 is 14 residues. V lost 5 bases to trimming and J lost 10 bases, with 18 bases between them. The V gene's germline CDR1 is LNHDA and CDR2 SQIVND (reference sequence). CDR3 sequence: CASSPAGPARTIYF. The CDR3 nucleotides are TGTGCCAGTAGTCCGGCAGGACCGGCAAGGACCATATATTTT.

This clonotype occurred many times. This chain joins TRBV2 and TRBJ2-2; D possibly uses TRBD1 or TRBD2 (5 bases each). Trimming removed 6 bases at V and 2 bases at J, with 13 bases between. The V gene's germline CDR1 is SNHLY and CDR2 FYNNEI. The CDR3 totals 15 residues. The DNA of the CDR3 is TGTGCCAGCAGACGAAGGGACGGAAACACCGGGGAGCTGTTTTTT. Translated, it gives CASRRRDGNTGELFF.

This chain joins TRBV2 and TRBJ1-5; the D gene is possibly TRBD1 (5 bases). The CDR3 has 20 residues. The V and J ends lost 2 bases and 3 bases respectively, with 26 bases between them. Germline values: CDR1 SNHLY, CDR2 FYNNEI. The chain's CDR3 is CASSESVTSGGRRYNQPQHF. CDR3 nucleotides: TGTGCCAGCAGTGAATCCGTCACTAGCGGGGGGAGAAGGTACAATCAGCCCCAGCATTTT. The full variable domain, completed using reference TRBV2 and TRBJ1-5, is EPEVTQTPSHQVTQMGQEVILRCVPISNHLYFYWYRQILGQKVEFLVSFYNNEISEKSEIFDDQFSVERPDGSNFTLKIRSTKLEDSAMYFCASSESVTSGGRRYNQPQHFGDGTRLSIL.

J is TRBJ2-7 and V is TRBV15, with D tentatively TRBD2 (5 bases). Per the germline V gene, CDR1 is LNHNV and CDR2 is YYDKDF (reference sequence). The CDR3 is 15 residues long. V lost 3 bases and J lost 5, with 17 bases in between. CDR3 DNA sequence: TGTGCCACCAGCAGGGCGGACTTCAATGATGACGAGCAGTACTTC. This translates into CATSRADFNDDEQYF.

This clonotype appeared many times. V usage is TRBV6-1 and J usage is TRBJ1-5; D is perhaps TRBD1 (5 bases). Deletions cut 2 bases from V and 13 bases from J, with 9 bases between. The CDR3 spans 11 residues. CDR1 and CDR2 from the germline V gene are MNHNS and SASEGT. The CDR3 sequence is CASSEIGGQHF. CDR3 coding DNA: TGTGCCAGCAGTGAAATCGGGGGGCAGCATTTT.

This clonotype has more than one count but fewer than ten. A much larger clone lies a single base off, so this may be a read error. This chain joins TRBV5-5 and TRBJ2-3; D not certain. Germline lookup yields CDR1 SGHKS and CDR2 YYEKEE (reference sequence). The CDR3 consists of 13 residues. The ends were cut back, 10 bases at V and 0 bases at J, with 12 bases in the middle. The CDR3 sequence is CAGTLPSTDTQYF. CDR3 DNA sequence: TGTGCCGGCACCTTGCCTAGCACAGATACGCAGTATTTT.

Worth noting for this clonotype: The CDR3 ends on some other residue instead of the conserved phenylalanine or tryptophan, so this is likely a read error. This chain's CDR3 is CAGTYGGAGELFL. Here the CDR3 DNA reads TGTGCCGGCACCTACGGAGGGGCCGGGGAGCTGTTTCTT. The chain links TRBV7-3 to TRBJ2-2, with D possibly matching TRBD2 (6 bases). Germline CDR1 reads SGHTA; CDR2 reads FQGTGA. CDR3 length: 13 amino acids. Deletions cut 11 bases from V and 6 bases from J, with 16 bases between.

J is TRBJ2-1 and V is TRBV29-1, with 8 bases fitting TRBD2. The trim removed 2 bases at V and 7 bases at J, leaving 13 bases unmatched. The CDR3 sequence is 16 residues long. Per the germline V gene, CDR1 is SQVTM and CDR2 is ANQGSEA. The CDR3 is CSVEWRVSGNVNEQFF. CDR3 DNA: TGCAGCGTTGAATGGAGGGTTAGCGGGAATGTAAATGAGCAGTTCTTC.

V usage is TRBV20-1 and J usage is TRBJ2-7; 8 positions agree with TRBD1. The CDR3 spans 14 residues. With 5 bases clipped from V and 3 bases from J, the junction kept 9 bases outside the gene matches. CDR1 and CDR2 from the germline V gene are DFQATT and SNEGSKA (reference sequence). The chain's CDR3 is CSAWTGLGSYEQYF. CDR3 sequence (DNA): TGCAGTGCTTGGACAGGGCTGGGGAGCTACGAGCAGTACTTC.

V usage is TRBV20-1 and J usage is TRBJ2-7; 8 bases map to TRBD1. J gave up 0 bases and V 5 bases, and 9 bases lay outside the gene matches. From germline, CDR1 is DFQATT and CDR2 SNEGSKA (reference sequence). The CDR3 is made up of 15 amino acids. This CDR3 reads CSAGRPGQVSYEQYF. DNA for the CDR3: TGCAGTGCTGGGAGACCGGGACAGGTCTCCTACGAGCAGTACTTC.

This clonotype was seen only once. CDR3: CATSRKSGGSSYNEQFF. Written as DNA, the CDR3 is TGTGCCACCAGCAGGAAGAGCGGGGGGAGCTCCTACAATGAGCAGTTCTTC. This chain links TRBV15 with TRBJ2-1; TRBD2 aligns across 9 bases. The CDR3 has 17 amino acids. Trimming removed 3 bases from V and 0 bases from J; junction bases left unmatched: 6. Germline-derived CDR1 and CDR2 are LNHNV and YYDKDF (reference sequence).

The chain combines TRBV7-8 with TRBJ1-3, with TRBD1 as a possible D gene (6 bases). Trimming removed 5 bases at V and 7 bases at J, with 12 bases between. The CDR3 length is 13 residues. Germline values: CDR1 SGHVS, CDR2 FQNEAQ. DNA for the CDR3: TGTGCCAGCAGCGGAGGGCAGGGGAACACCATATATTTT. This sequence encodes CASSGGQGNTIYF. Together with reference TRBV7-8 and TRBJ1-3, the CDR3 gives the full variable domain: GAGVSQSPRYKVAKRGQDVALRCDPISGHVSLFWYQQALGQGPEFLTYFQNEAQLDKSGLPSDRFFAERPEGSVSTLKIQRTQQEDSAVYLCASSGGQGNTIYFGEGSWLTVV.

This chain uses TRBV7-9 with TRBJ2-7, with 8 bases aligning to TRBD2. V gave up 5 bases and J gave up 4 bases; unmatched junction bases: 7. Germline CDR1 is SEHNR and CDR2 is FQNEAQ (reference sequence). The CDR3 runs 14 residues. The CDR3 DNA reads as TGTGCCAGCAGCCCCGGGGGCGGGAGGTACGAGCAGTACTTC. It yields the protein CASSPGGGRYEQYF.

This clonotype has a count of ten or more. The rearrangement links TRBV25-1 to TRBJ2-3, with D perhaps being TRBD1 or TRBD2 (5 bases each). V was pared by 7 bases and J by 1 base, with 9 bases between. The CDR3 is 13 residues long. CDR1 is MGHDK and CDR2 is SYGVNS in the germline V gene. CDR3 DNA sequence: TGTGCCAGCACGGGACGGGGCACAGATACGCAGTATTTT. Amino acids: CASTGRGTDTQYF.

On this clonotype: The junction departs from the called germline gene at one end, perhaps through a read error. This chain links TRBV5-1 with TRBJ1-2; D call uncertain. The CDR3 length is 13 residues. The germline CDR1 and CDR2 sequences are SGHRS and YFSETQ. The CDR3 nucleotides are TGTGCCAGCAGCACCGCGGACGGTTCTAGCTACACCTTC. It translates to CASSTADGSSYTF.

The count of this clonotype is one. The chain has TRBV7-9 and TRBJ2-3, with 14 bases that match TRBD2. CDR1 is SEHNR, CDR2 FQNEAQ, per germline (reference sequence). The CDR3 spans 17 residues. Germline trimming cut 4 bases from V and 3 bases from J; bases unmatched to any gene: 6. CDR3 coding DNA: TGTGCCAGCAGCTATGGACTAGCGGGGGGCAGGACAGATACGCAGTATTTT. It is translated as CASSYGLAGGRTDTQYF.

The sample holds many counts of this clonotype. This chain connects TRBV2 to TRBJ2-3; 8 bases agree with TRBD2. The V gene's germline CDR1 is SNHLY and CDR2 FYNNEI. The CDR3 totals 15 residues. Trimming cost V 1 base and J 6 bases; bases outside gene matches: 6. The CDR3 DNA sequence: TGTGCCAGCAGTGAAGTAGGACTAGCAGGCGATACGCAGTATTTT. As protein: CASSEVGLAGDTQYF.

The V gene is TRBV30, the J gene TRBJ1-2; the D is unclear. The CDR3 extends over 11 amino acids. The V end was cut by 5 bases, the J end by 7 bases, with 11 bases between. The germline V gene has CDR1 GTSNPN and CDR2 SVGIG (reference sequence). CDR3 DNA sequence: TGTGCCTGGGGTGGTTTTCGTGGCTACACCTTC. Protein: CAWGGFRGYTF.

J is TRBJ2-7 and V is TRBV28; D tentatively reads TRBD1 or TRBD2 (5 bases each). Germline V gene data show CDR1 as MDHEN and CDR2 as SYDVKM. The CDR3 runs to 15 residues. V lost 4 bases and J 3 bases, leaving 16 bases between the germline ends. The DNA for the CDR3 is TGTGCCAGCAGTTACTTGGGACCGGGTTACTACGAGCAGTACTTC. Residues: CASSYLGPGYYEQYF.